This T cell receptor (beta chain) was found in a study of identical twins. Study-level findings and limits: Within twin pairs, the out-of-frame alpha sequences they shared showed excess low generation probability.

The CDR3 covers 13 residues. V was cut by 7 bases and J by 9 bases, with 16 bases left in between. It was template switching that added a universal primer site, and there were unique molecular identifiers on the cDNA. TCRdb used MiXCR to reprocess the 5' RACE reads, holding one entry per CDR3 protein. The sample shows 140,000 to 150,000 distinct CDR3 sequences, 3.5% of them seen only once. Healthy Caucasians made up all donors. This clonotype was counted many times. Its matching antigen is unknown. The sample consisted of memory T cells sorted from blood. The receptor's source is a man between 18 and 35 years old in good health. This chain connects TRBV12-3 or TRBV12-4 to TRBJ1-5, with D tentatively TRBD1 (5 bases). The CDR3 here is CASTESKGSPQHF. The CDR3 DNA sequence: TGTGCCAGCACCGAGTCCAAGGGGTCGCCCCAGCATTTT.